Presented here are 15 T cell receptor beta chains from one specimen sequenced in a study of blood T cell repertoires in COVID-19. Assay: immunoSEQ multiplex PCR; the TCRdb copy retains only in-frame clones and omits some. Counted here are a few hundred thousand clones, 65% to 85% occurring once; the ten biggest clones make up around 7.4%. The sample was PBMCs or T cells enriched from blood (not recorded which). These TCRs come from a woman aged 40 to 50 with acute COVID-19.

The count of this clone is one. CDR3 in DNA: TGTGCCACCAGTACAAGGGGCACCGGGGAGCTGTTTTTT. Encoded protein: CATSTRGTGELFF. The genes are TRBV24-1 and TRBJ2-2; D might be TRBD1 (5 bases). With 6 bases removed from V and 4 bases from J, the gap between germline ends came to 8 bases. Germline CDR1 is KGHDR and CDR2 is SFDVKD. CDR3 size: 13 residues.

This clone appeared a few times. J is TRBJ1-1 and V is TRBV5-1; D possibly corresponds to TRBD1 (5 bases). V lost 0 bases and J lost 2, with 11 bases in between. The CDR3 sequence is 15 residues long. Germline V gives CDR1 SGHRS, CDR2 YFSETQ. CDR3 bases: TGCGCCAGCAGCTTGGGGGACGGGGGAAACACTGAAGCTTTCTTT. It codes for CASSLGDGGNTEAFF.

As for this clone: At the DNA level, this CDR3 is encoded by other sequences in the same sample as well. The chain recombines TRBV9 with TRBJ1-3; the D is unclear. CDR3 length: 16 amino acids. From germline, CDR1 is SGDLS and CDR2 YYNGEE. With 0 bases removed from V and 0 bases from J, the gap between germline ends came to 10 bases. The CDR3 is CASSVVGRSSGNTIYF. The CDR3 nucleotides are TGTGCCAGCAGCGTAGTCGGGAGGTCCTCTGGAAACACCATATATTTT.

In nucleotides, the CDR3 is TGCAGCCTCTGGACAGGGGGCGCGACTGAAGCTTTCTTT. Amino acid sequence: CSLWTGGATEAFF. The V gene is TRBV29-1, the J gene TRBJ1-1, with 11 bases matching TRBD1. V was pared by 8 bases and J by 5 bases, with 7 bases of the junction left unmatched. The CDR3 runs to 13 residues. Germline V CDR1 and CDR2: SQVTM, ANQGSEA.

The chain has TRBV7-2 and TRBJ2-1; 8 bases match TRBD2. The junction had 9 bases not matched to a gene; V was cut back by 5 bases and J by 9 bases. Looked up from germline, CDR1 is SGHTA and CDR2 is FQGNSA. This CDR3 is 14 amino acids long. The CDR3 reads CASSRGRLAGEQFF. CDR3 coding DNA: TGTGCCAGCAGCCGGGGCAGGCTAGCGGGTGAGCAGTTCTTC. The variable domain in full, with the rest retrieved from reference TRBV7-2 and TRBJ2-1, is GAGVSQSPSNKVTEKGKDVELRCDPISGHTALYWYRQSLGQGLEFLIYFQGNSAPDKSGLPSDRFSAERTGGSVSTLTIQRTQQEDSAVYLCASSRGRLAGEQFFGPGTRLTVL.

The chain uses TRBV19 and TRBJ1-1, with 8 bases fitting TRBD1. Germline V gene data show CDR1 as LNHDA and CDR2 as SQIVND (reference sequence). V trimming: 8 bases; J trimming: 11 bases; junction bases outside the gene matches: 19. The CDR3 sequence is 15 residues long. The CDR3 DNA reads as TGTGCCAGTCGCCTAGTCCCCCGACAGGGGTCGGATGCTTTCTTT. Protein product: CASRLVPRQGSDAFF.

The J gene is TRBJ2-2, the V gene TRBV7-2, with a weak D call TRBD2 (6 bases). Germline assignment: CDR1 SGHTA and CDR2 FQGNSA. Between the trimmed V and J ends, which lost 5 bases and 0 bases, there was a span of 16 bases. The CDR3 has 17 residues. CDR3 sequence reads: CASSPRRTGANTGELFF. For the CDR3, the DNA is TGTGCCAGCAGCCCCCGCCGCACGGGGGCGAACACCGGGGAGCTGTTTTTT. Complete variable domain (other parts from reference TRBV7-2 and TRBJ2-2): GAGVSQSPSNKVTEKGKDVELRCDPISGHTALYWYRQSLGQGLEFLIYFQGNSAPDKSGLPSDRFSAERTGGSVSTLTIQRTQQEDSAVYLCASSPRRTGANTGELFFGEGSRLTVL.

Of note for this clone: The junction differs from germline at one of its ends, possibly a read error. The chain employs TRBV7-7 and TRBJ2-2; a possible D gene is TRBD1 (6 bases). The CDR3 contains 15 residues. Germline CDR1 and CDR2: SSHAT and FNYEAQ (reference sequence). The CDR3 sequence is CASSLLQGSTGELFF. For the CDR3, the DNA is TGTGCTAGCAGCTTATTACAGGGTAGCACCGGGGAGCTGTTTTTT.

This chain links TRBV4-2 with TRBJ2-1, with TRBD2 matching over 8 bases. Unmatched junction bases numbered 9, after V lost 4 bases and J lost 4 bases. The CDR3 has 16 residues. CDR1 and CDR2 (germline): LGHNA, YNFKEQ. CDR3 loop: CASSPPYSGKYNEQFF. CDR3 coding DNA: TGTGCCAGCAGCCCTCCTTATAGCGGGAAATACAATGAGCAGTTCTTC.

V and J are TRBV19 and TRBJ1-1; D gene unclear. Germline V gives CDR1 LNHDA, CDR2 SQIVND (reference sequence). The V end was cut by 3 bases, the J end by 5 bases, with 16 bases between. CDR3 length equals 15 residues. The CDR3 nucleotides read TGTGCCAGTAGTATCATAAGGGCGGGAAAAACTGAAGCTTTCTTT. As protein: CASSIIRAGKTEAFF.

This rearrangement joins TRBV19 to TRBJ1-1, with a weak D call TRBD1 (5 bases). CDR3 size: 13 residues. Trimming pared 7 bases from V and 5 bases from J, leaving 14 bases between. Germline-derived CDR1 and CDR2 are LNHDA and SQIVND (reference sequence). DNA for the CDR3: TGTGCCAGTAAGGGCGGGGCGAGGACTGAAGCTTTCTTT. Residues: CASKGGARTEAFF. The full variable domain, with the rest looked up from reference TRBV19 and TRBJ1-1, is DGGITQSPKYLFRKEGQNVTLSCEQNLNHDAMYWYRQDPGQGLRLIYYSQIVNDFQKGDIAEGYSVSREKKESFPLTVTSAQKNPTAFYLCASKGGARTEAFFGQGTRLTVV.

The chain recombines TRBV6-5 with TRBJ2-5; the D gene is possibly TRBD1 (6 bases). There are 12 residues in the CDR3. CDR1 is MNHEY, CDR2 SVGAGI, per germline. V dropped 7 bases and J dropped 4 bases, with 10 bases sitting between them. The CDR3 DNA reads as TGTGCCAGCATCCAAGGGGGAGAGACCCAGTACTTC. Translated: CASIQGGETQYF.

The chain has TRBV6-5 and TRBJ1-3; 8 bases line up with TRBD1. The CDR3 length is 15 residues. Germline CDR1 is MNHEY and CDR2 is SVGAGI. The junction had 4 bases not matched to a gene; V was cut back by 2 bases and J by 4 bases. The CDR3 DNA follows: TGTGCCAGCAGTTACGGACAGGGTGGGGGAAACACCATATATTTT. Encoded protein: CASSYGQGGGNTIYF.

This clone came up once. The rearrangement joins TRBV4-1 to TRBJ1-5, with a tentative D call TRBD1 (5 bases). The CDR3 runs 16 residues. Trimming took off 0 bases at V and 0 bases at J, with 9 bases between the two ends. Germline CDR1 MGHRA, CDR2 YSYEKL. The CDR3 reads CASSQDPGPSNQPQHF. In DNA, the CDR3 is TGCGCCAGCAGCCAAGATCCAGGGCCTAGCAATCAGCCCCAGCATTTT.

This sequence joins TRBV28 and TRBJ1-1, with D perhaps TRBD1 (5 bases). Per germline, CDR1 MDHEN and CDR2 SYDVKM. The V end lost 5 bases, the J end lost 4 bases, and 23 bases lay between the germline ends. The CDR3 sequence is 17 residues long. CDR3 protein: CASSLRWVTGVATEAFF. In DNA form, the CDR3 reads TGTGCCAGCAGTCTCCGGTGGGTAACAGGAGTAGCCACTGAAGCTTTCTTT.